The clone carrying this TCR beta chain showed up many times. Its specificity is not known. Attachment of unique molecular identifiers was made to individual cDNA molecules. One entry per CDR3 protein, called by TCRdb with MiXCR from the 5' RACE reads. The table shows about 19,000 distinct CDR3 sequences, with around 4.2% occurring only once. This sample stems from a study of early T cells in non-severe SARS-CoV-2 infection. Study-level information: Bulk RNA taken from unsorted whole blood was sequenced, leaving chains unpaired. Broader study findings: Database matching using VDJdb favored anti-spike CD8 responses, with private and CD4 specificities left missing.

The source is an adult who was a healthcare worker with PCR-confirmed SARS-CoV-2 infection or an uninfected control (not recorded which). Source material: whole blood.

The CDR3 DNA sequence: TGTGCCAGCAGCTTCCAGGGGGGATTCCAAGAGACCCAGTACTTC. Its protein is CASSFQGGFQETQYF. The V gene is TRBV7-9, the J gene TRBJ2-5; TRBD1 is a possible D gene (7 bases). Germline CDR1 reads SEHNR; CDR2 reads FQNEAQ (reference sequence). Trimming took off 3 bases at V and 1 base at J, with 12 bases between the two ends. The CDR3 has 15 residues. Looking up the rest from reference TRBV7-9 and TRBJ2-5 gives the full variable domain: DTGVSQNPRHKITKRGQNVTFRCDPISEHNRLYWYRQTLGQGPEFLTYFQNEAQLEKSRLLSDRFSAERPKGSFSTLEIQRTEQGDSAMYLCASSFQGGFQETQYFGPGTRLLVL.